This T cell receptor (beta chain) emerged from a study of early stage breast cancer tumors. Regarding the study as a whole: Bulk DNA sequencing of unsorted cells missed chain pairing and markers. Most shared enriched TCRB sequences were commonly generated ones.

V was clipped by 2 bases and J by 7 bases; unmatched bases: 8. The CDR3 runs to 16 residues. The repertoire was sequenced with immunoSEQ multiplex PCR; TCRdb's copy has only in-frame clones and lacks some. The table includes 20,000 to 25,000 clones, less than 75% detected once. This clone was recorded a few times. The antigen remains undetermined. The sequence derives from a person between 55 and 70 years old with breast cancer. The genes are TRBV5-3 and TRBJ2-1; 11 bases match TRBD2. TRBV5-3 is an ORF, and what it does is uncertain. Sequencing used breast tumor tissue. CDR3 region: CARSLFSGRALNEQFF. The CDR3, as DNA: TGTGCCAGAAGCTTATTTAGCGGGAGGGCCCTGAATGAGCAGTTCTTC.